This record covers a single TCR beta chain. Its antigen is as yet unknown. TCRdb's table, derived via immunoSEQ multiplex PCR, lists solely in-frame clones and lacks some. The sample includes about 94,000 clones, roughly 86% of them seen just once. This sample is drawn from a study of identifying expanded T cells in peripheral blood. Study-wide results and limits: Roughly two-week clone count variance significantly increased as total template count grew. Differentially abundant clones: around 1.2 between replicates, 16.4 at around 14 days, around 19 at four.

No infections or other immune events were documented during collection. V gave up 7 bases and J gave up 7 bases, with 16 bases separating them. CDR1 and CDR2 from the germline V gene are LNHDA and SQIVND (reference sequence). This CDR3 region has 13 residues. The chain combines TRBV19 with TRBJ1-1; maybe TRBD1 (6 bases). This TCR was recovered from a person aged 18 to 70 in good health. The specimen sequenced was blood. This CDR3 reads CASIARGLDEAFF. As DNA, the CDR3 is TGTGCCAGTATAGCCAGGGGTTTGGATGAAGCTTTCTTT.